The next 9 T cell receptor beta chains were all read from a single sample in a study of cytomegalovirus exposure and HLA in healthy donors. PCR used 60 Vbeta primers and 13 Jbeta primers. Clones were sequenced by immunoSEQ multiplex PCR, and TCRdb holds only the in-frame ones, with some missing. The data show 65,000 to 100,000 clones, roughly 75% seen once. The sample consisted of PBMCs. All receptors come from a man in his forties or fifties in good health and CMV-seronegative.

As for this clone: Germline is not matched at one junction end, which may reflect a read error. The gene calls are TRBV5-1 and TRBJ1-1, with D perhaps matching TRBD1 (5 bases). CDR1 is SGHRS, CDR2 YFSETQ, per germline. The CDR3 has 13 residues. As DNA, the CDR3 is TGCGCCAGCAGGTTGGGCGGGGCAACTGAAGCTTTCTTT. Translated: CASRLGGATEAFF. Full variable domain (outside the CDR3, taken from reference TRBV5-1 and TRBJ1-1): KAGVTQTPRYLIKTRGQQVTLSCSPISGHRSVSWYQQTPGQGLQFLFEYFSETQRNKGNFPGRFSGRQFSNSRSEMNVSTLELGDSALYLCASRLGGATEAFFGQGTRLTVV.

V is TRBV5-1 and J is TRBJ1-2; TRBD1 matches 9 bases. The germline CDR1 and CDR2 sequences are SGHRS and YFSETQ. V was pared by 2 bases and J by 6 bases, with 5 bases of the junction left unmatched. The CDR3 is 14 amino acids. Written as DNA, the CDR3 is TGCGCCAGCAGCTTCCTCGGACAGGGGAATGGCTACACCTTC. Its protein is CASSFLGQGNGYTF.

The rearrangement uses TRBV6-5 and TRBJ2-5; 13 bases map to TRBD2. The V segment lost 7 bases and the J segment 8 bases; nucleotides outside the gene matches: 10. This CDR3 has 15 amino acids. Germline V gene data show CDR1 as MNHEY and CDR2 as SVGAGI. The CDR3 is CASTSDGLAGDTQYF. The CDR3 DNA reads as TGTGCCAGCACCTCCGATGGACTAGCGGGAGATACCCAGTACTTC.

This clone was picked up a small number of times. The gene calls are TRBV6-5 and TRBJ1-4; D uncertain. The germline V and J ends were trimmed by 6 bases and 6 bases, with 14 bases remaining between them. This CDR3 comprises 14 residues. Germline lookup yields CDR1 MNHEY and CDR2 SVGAGI. DNA for the CDR3: TGTGCCAGCAGGCTCTCGCCGGTAGATGAAAAACTGTTTTTT. Its protein product is CASRLSPVDEKLFF.

The chain employs TRBV9 and TRBJ1-3; D is perhaps TRBD1 (5 bases). V was pared by 3 bases and J by 0 bases, with 10 bases between. The CDR3 contains 15 residues. Germline CDR1 SGDLS, CDR2 YYNGEE. CDR3: CASSAGQHSGNTIYF. The CDR3 region has the DNA TGTGCCAGCAGCGCCGGACAACACTCTGGAAACACCATATATTTT.

The chain has TRBV28 and TRBJ2-1, with TRBD1 matching 8 bases. The CDR3 covers 14 residues. Germline loops: CDR1 MDHEN, CDR2 SYDVKM. V gave up 5 bases and J gave up 8 bases; unmatched junction bases: 8. DNA for the CDR3: TGTGCCAGCAGTCCACTTGGACAGGGCGATGAGCAGTTCTTC. This encodes CASSPLGQGDEQFF.

The V call is TRBV28, the J call TRBJ1-6; no clear D. The germline V and J ends were trimmed by 3 bases and 0 bases, with 9 bases remaining between them. This CDR3 has 16 residues. Germline lookup yields CDR1 MDHEN and CDR2 SYDVKM. CDR3: CASSLASGSYNSPLHF. The CDR3 coding sequence is TGTGCCAGCAGTTTGGCGTCGGGCTCCTATAATTCACCCCTCCACTTT.

The genes are TRBV7-9 and TRBJ1-1; D is undetermined. The V end lost 5 bases, the J end lost 1 base, and 8 bases lay between the germline ends. Germline-derived CDR1 and CDR2 are SEHNR and FQNEAQ (reference sequence). The CDR3 has 13 amino acids. CDR3 residues: CASSIHGNTEAFF. The CDR3 nucleotides are TGTGCCAGCAGCATACATGGGAACACTGAAGCTTTCTTT.

CDR3 region: CASSSGGPGANVLTF. CDR3 in DNA: TGTGCCAGCAGCTCCGGGGGGCCTGGGGCCAACGTCCTGACTTTC. The genes are TRBV7-3 and TRBJ2-6; possible D gene TRBD2, 7 bases. This CDR3 comprises 15 residues. Per germline, CDR1 SGHTA and CDR2 FQGTGA. Trimming took 4 bases from V and 2 from J, leaving 9 bases between them.